This T cell receptor (beta chain) was profiled in a study of blood T cell repertoires in COVID-19. The data were produced by immunoSEQ multiplex PCR, yet TCRdb's version contains in-frame clones alone and is incomplete. The table records around 80,000 clones, approximately 80% of them present only once. This clone was found a few times. The germline V and J ends were trimmed by 0 bases and 8 bases, with 11 bases remaining between them. Germline assignment: CDR1 LGHDT and CDR2 YNNKEL (reference sequence). The CDR3 runs 14 residues. The TCR was taken from a human donor in a cohort sampled during active COVID-19. This sequence joins TRBV3-1 (or the pseudogene TRBV3-2) and TRBJ2-1, with unresolved D. The sequenced sample consisted of peripheral blood. The CDR3 protein is CASSQETGWDEQFF. For the CDR3, the DNA is TGTGCCAGCAGCCAAGAAACGGGTTGGGATGAGCAGTTCTTC.